These 27 T cell receptor beta chains were sequenced from one sample in a study of early T cells in non-severe SARS-CoV-2 infection. TCRdb fed the 5' RACE reads into MiXCR, producing one record per CDR3 protein. The profile shows about 32,000 distinct CDR3 sequences, about 9.9% of them singletons. The specimen was whole blood. The receptors originated from an adult who was a healthcare worker with PCR-confirmed SARS-CoV-2 infection or an uninfected control (not recorded which).

This clonotype appeared once. J is TRBJ2-5 and V is TRBV7-2; 7 bases fit TRBD2. CDR3 length equals 16 residues. CDR1 SGHTA and CDR2 FQGNSA come from the germline V gene. V lost 4 bases, J lost 1 base, and 9 bases stayed unmatched. This CDR3 reads CASSYGREGFQETQYF. CDR3 in DNA: TGTGCCAGCAGCTATGGCAGGGAGGGGTTCCAAGAGACCCAGTACTTC.

This clonotype was counted between two and nine times. This rearrangement joins TRBV9 to TRBJ1-2; D possibly corresponds to TRBD1 (5 bases). Germline CDR1 and CDR2: SGDLS and YYNGEE. This CDR3 is built from 15 residues. Trimming pared 4 bases from V and 0 bases from J, leaving 13 bases between. CDR3 region: CASSPPGHPNYGYTF. The CDR3 nucleotides are TGTGCCAGCAGCCCTCCCGGACATCCTAACTATGGCTACACCTTC.

This clonotype has a count of ten or more. CDR3 protein: CASSLTSGGFENIQYF. CDR3 DNA: TGTGCCAGCAGTTTAACTAGCGGGGGGTTCGAAAACATTCAGTACTTC. The V and J genes are TRBV27 and TRBJ2-4; 12 nucleotides line up with TRBD2. This CDR3 is 16 amino acids long. The V gene's germline CDR1 is MNHEY and CDR2 SMNVEV (reference sequence). J was trimmed by 5 bases and V by 2 bases; bases with no gene match: 4.

CDR3 in DNA: TGCAGTGCCGTCGGGCGGGGGGGATACTACGAGCAGTACTTC. Amino acids: CSAVGRGGYYEQYF. V usage is TRBV20-1 and J usage is TRBJ2-7; 9 nucleotides agree with TRBD2. The length of the CDR3 is 14 residues. Trimming at V came to 6 bases and at J to 3 bases, leaving 9 bases not matched to a gene. Looked up from germline, CDR1 is DFQATT and CDR2 is SNEGSKA (reference sequence).

This clonotype was counted a few times. The V call is TRBV25-1, the J call TRBJ2-2, with 7 bases that match TRBD2. From germline, CDR1 is MGHDK and CDR2 SYGVNS. With 6 bases clipped from V and 2 bases from J, the junction kept 9 bases outside the gene matches. The length of the CDR3 is 16 residues. DNA of the CDR3: TGTGCCAGCAGCGCATGGGGCGGGGGTAACACCGGGGAGCTGTTTTTT. Amino acids: CASSAWGGGNTGELFF.

This clonotype occurred a few times. The CDR3 DNA follows: TGTGCCAGCAGCTCTCTGCGGAACACCGGGGAGCTGTTTTTT. This sequence encodes CASSSLRNTGELFF. V gene TRBV7-6 combines with J gene TRBJ2-2; D unresolved. V lost 4 bases and J 1 base, leaving 7 bases between the germline ends. CDR3 length: 14 amino acids. CDR1 and CDR2 (germline): SGHVS, FNYEAQ.

This clonotype was picked up many times. The chain couples TRBV6-6 to TRBJ2-1; no clear D. Between the trimmed V and J ends, which lost 0 bases and 9 bases, there was a span of 12 bases. Germline-derived CDR1 and CDR2 are MNHNY and SVGAGI (reference sequence). The CDR3 consists of 14 residues. The CDR3 loop is CASSYSTATTEQFF. CDR3 nucleotide sequence: TGTGCCAGCAGTTACTCGACGGCCACGACTGAGCAGTTCTTC.

The chain is built from TRBV10-3 and TRBJ2-2; a weak D match, TRBD1 (6 bases). The CDR3 extends over 15 amino acids. Germline V lookup: CDR1 ENHRY, CDR2 SYGVKD. Trimming took 0 bases from V and 5 from J, leaving 10 bases between them. CDR3 DNA: TGTGCCATCAGTGAGTCAGACAGGCAGACCGGGGAGCTGTTTTTT. Amino acids: CAISESDRQTGELFF.

This clonotype has more than one count but fewer than ten. J is TRBJ1-5 and V is TRBV5-4; D perhaps matches TRBD1 (5 bases). From germline, CDR1 is SGHNT and CDR2 YYREEE (reference sequence). The CDR3 loop spans 14 amino acids. Trimming removed 3 bases at V and 3 bases at J, with 10 bases between. The CDR3 DNA sequence: TGTGCCAGCAGCTCCGGGACTATCAATCAGCCCCAGCATTTT. It is translated as CASSSGTINQPQHF.

This clonotype was counted at least ten times. V and J are TRBV7-9 and TRBJ2-1; D not certain. Trimming removed 3 bases from V and 8 bases from J, with 5 bases in between. The CDR3 spans 11 residues. CDR1 and CDR2 (germline): SEHNR, FQNEAQ (reference sequence). Here the CDR3 reads CASSFGDEQFF. CDR3 DNA: TGTGCCAGCAGCTTTGGCGATGAGCAGTTCTTC.

This clonotype was seen a few times. The chain has TRBV6-5 and TRBJ2-5; D is unclear. There are 17 residues in the CDR3. CDR1 is MNHEY and CDR2 is SVGAGI in the germline V gene. Deletions cut 2 bases from V and 5 bases from J, with 21 bases between. This CDR3 reads CASSYTRFPDQGETQYF. CDR3 sequence (DNA): TGTGCCAGCAGTTACACTCGATTTCCCGACCAAGGGGAGACCCAGTACTTC.

This clonotype occurred many times. The chain recombines TRBV14 with TRBJ2-3; D remains ambiguous. Per the germline V gene, CDR1 is SGHDN and CDR2 is FVKESK. The CDR3 loop spans 14 amino acids. V gave up 0 bases and J gave up 5 bases, with 9 bases separating them. Here the CDR3 reads CASSQDGFRDTQYF. CDR3 coding DNA: TGTGCCAGCAGCCAAGATGGATTTAGAGATACGCAGTATTTT.

This clonotype came up many times. The chain uses TRBV30 and TRBJ1-1; D possibly corresponds to TRBD1 (5 bases). The CDR3 is made up of 12 amino acids. CDR1 is GTSNPN, CDR2 SVGIG, per germline (reference sequence). V was pared by 4 bases and J by 5 bases, with 11 bases between. Written as DNA, the CDR3 is TGTGCCTGGACCGCAGGGAAGACTGAAGCTTTCTTT. Translation gives CAWTAGKTEAFF.

This clonotype was counted between two and nine times. The chain joins TRBV11-2 to TRBJ1-2; D ambiguous. Trimming took 1 base from V and 8 from J, leaving 11 bases between them. This CDR3 region has 13 residues. Per the germline V gene, CDR1 is SGHAT and CDR2 is FQNNGV. The CDR3 loop is CASSLGTVGGYTF. In DNA form, the CDR3 reads TGTGCCAGCAGCTTAGGGACCGTTGGAGGCTACACCTTC.

This clonotype has more than one count but fewer than ten. V gene TRBV11-2 combines with J gene TRBJ2-2, with 8 bases that match TRBD1. The J segment lost 2 bases and the V segment lost 8 bases, leaving 10 bases of the junction unmatched. Germline V lookup: CDR1 SGHAT, CDR2 FQNNGV. This CDR3 contains 16 residues. The CDR3 coding sequence is TGTGCCAGCCCCCTTGGGCAGGGGGCCAACACCGGGGAGCTGTTTTTT. This translates into CASPLGQGANTGELFF.

This clonotype showed up many times. This sequence joins TRBV19 and TRBJ1-5; D is unresolved. In germline, CDR1 is LNHDA, CDR2 SQIVND (reference sequence). The CDR3 has 13 residues. V was cut by 7 bases and J by 2 bases, with 9 bases left in between. CDR3 sequence reads: CASTPTRNQPQHF. In DNA form, the CDR3 reads TGTGCCAGTACCCCGACACGCAATCAGCCCCAGCATTTT.

This clonotype appeared many times. The chain couples TRBV7-2 to TRBJ2-3; TRBD2 matches 9 bases. Germline CDR1 SGHTA, CDR2 FQGNSA. The CDR3 runs 22 residues. Losses at the gene ends were 1 base for V and 2 bases for J; bases not matched to a gene: 22. The CDR3 is CASSLGSPLGTAGGFSTDTQYF. The CDR3 DNA reads TGTGCCAGCAGCTTAGGTAGCCCGCTCGGTACGGCGGGGGGGTTTTCCACAGATACGCAGTATTTT.

The rearrangement uses TRBV19 and TRBJ2-3, with 11 bases fitting TRBD1. There are 16 residues in the CDR3. The J segment lost 2 bases and the V segment lost 5 bases, leaving 6 bases of the junction unmatched. In germline, CDR1 is LNHDA, CDR2 SQIVND (reference sequence). In DNA form, the CDR3 reads TGTGCCAGTAGTCTCGGACAGGGGGCCTCCACAGATACGCAGTATTTT. It codes for CASSLGQGASTDTQYF.

This clonotype was seen at least ten times. The chain links TRBV12-3 or TRBV12-4 to TRBJ2-5; TRBD1 might be the D (6 bases). With 6 bases removed from V and 7 bases from J, the gap between germline ends came to 12 bases. The CDR3 extends over 12 amino acids. CDR3 bases: TGTGCCAGCAGGTCAGGGGAAGGGACCCAGTACTTC. Translation: CASRSGEGTQYF.

The rearrangement uses TRBV9 and TRBJ2-7; the match to TRBD1 covers 8 bases. The length of the CDR3 is 14 residues. V trimming: 3 bases; J trimming: 12 bases; junction bases outside the gene matches: 14. Germline CDR1 reads SGDLS; CDR2 reads YYNGEE. CDR3 residues: CASSADDSTGVLYF. The CDR3 DNA follows: TGTGCCAGCAGCGCCGACGACTCGACAGGGGTACTGTACTTC.

This clonotype has a count of ten or more. CDR3 nucleotide sequence: TGCAGTGCCCCGACTAGCGGGGAGAACAATGAGCAGTTCTTC. It specifies CSAPTSGENNEQFF. This chain joins TRBV20-1 and TRBJ2-1; 11 bases map to TRBD2. After removal of 6 bases from V and 5 bases from J, the junction contained 6 bases not matched to a gene. This CDR3 spans 14 amino acids. Germline V gene lookup returns CDR1 DFQATT and CDR2 SNEGSKA (reference sequence).

This clonotype showed up many times. This rearrangement joins TRBV18 to TRBJ2-7; 11 bases map to TRBD2. Trimming at V came to 3 bases and at J to 6 bases, leaving 10 bases not matched to a gene. The CDR3 length is 16 residues. The V gene's germline CDR1 is KGHSH and CDR2 LQKENI. The DNA for the CDR3 is TGTGCCAGCTCACCGTACGAGGGGACTAGCGGTTCCGAGCAGTACTTC. Amino acids: CASSPYEGTSGSEQYF.

This clonotype was seen more than once but under ten times. This rearrangement joins TRBV13 to TRBJ2-7, with D unclear. V lost 0 bases and J 3 bases, leaving 6 bases between the germline ends. Looked up from germline, CDR1 is PRHDT and CDR2 is FYEKMQ (reference sequence). The CDR3 spans 13 residues. The CDR3 sequence is CASSLGQNYEQYF. The CDR3 region has the DNA TGTGCCAGCAGCTTAGGACAGAACTACGAGCAGTACTTC.

There are many counts of this clonotype. The chain links TRBV10-3 to TRBJ2-2, with D possibly matching TRBD2 (5 bases). Trimming shortened V by 3 bases and J by 4 bases, and 12 bases separated the two germline ends. CDR1 and CDR2 from the germline V gene are ENHRY and SYGVKD. The CDR3 sequence is 15 residues long. Here the CDR3 reads CAISDPARGTGELFF. The CDR3 DNA sequence: TGTGCCATCAGTGACCCGGCCCGGGGCACCGGGGAGCTGTTTTTT.

This clonotype was detected many times. The gene calls are TRBV6-2 or TRBV6-3 and TRBJ1-3, with TRBD1 matching 9 bases. Germline V gene sequence: CDR1 MNHEY, CDR2 SVGEGT. The CDR3 covers 17 residues. Losses at the gene ends were 6 bases for V and 4 bases for J; bases not matched to a gene: 13. Here the CDR3 reads CASSSRSGQGTGNTIYF. The CDR3, as DNA: TGTGCCAGCAGCTCCCGGTCCGGACAGGGGACAGGAAACACCATATATTTT.

This clonotype came up a few times. The chain combines TRBV4-2 with TRBJ1-1; D gene unclear. The CDR3 totals 14 residues. The germline gives CDR1 LGHNA, CDR2 YNFKEQ. The ends were cut back, 4 bases at V and 1 base at J, with 10 bases in the middle. The CDR3, as DNA: TGTGCCAGCAGCCCCACACGGGGGAACACTGAAGCTTTCTTT. Protein product: CASSPTRGNTEAFF.

This clonotype was counted many times. The rearrangement joins TRBV6-2 or TRBV6-3 to TRBJ1-5; 8 nucleotides agree with TRBD1. V shed 2 bases, J shed 9 bases, and the junction held 6 bases outside the gene matches. The CDR3 consists of 14 residues. Germline V lookup: CDR1 MNHEY, CDR2 SVGEGT. The CDR3 nucleotides are TGTGCCAGCAGTTACGGACAGGGAAGGACGCCCCAGCATTTT. As protein: CASSYGQGRTPQHF.